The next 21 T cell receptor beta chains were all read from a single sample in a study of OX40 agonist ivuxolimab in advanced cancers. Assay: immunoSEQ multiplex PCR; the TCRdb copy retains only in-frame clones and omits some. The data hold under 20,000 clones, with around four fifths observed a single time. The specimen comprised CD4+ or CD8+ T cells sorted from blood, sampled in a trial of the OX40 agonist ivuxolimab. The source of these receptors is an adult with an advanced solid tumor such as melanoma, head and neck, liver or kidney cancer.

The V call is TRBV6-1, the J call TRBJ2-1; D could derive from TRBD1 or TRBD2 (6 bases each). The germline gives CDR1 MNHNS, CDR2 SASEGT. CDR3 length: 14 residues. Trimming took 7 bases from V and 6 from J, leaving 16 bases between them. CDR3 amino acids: CASTGGGAPNEQFF. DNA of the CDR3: TGTGCCAGCACCGGAGGGGGAGCCCCCAATGAGCAGTTCTTC.

CDR3 nucleotide sequence: TGTGCCAGCAGCTTAGGGTGGGACCGGGGCTACGAGCAGTACTTC. The encoded protein is CASSLGWDRGYEQYF. This rearrangement joins TRBV7-9 to TRBJ2-7; D tentatively reads TRBD1 or TRBD2 (5 bases each). Trimming removed 1 base at V and 3 bases at J, with 13 bases between. The germline V gene encodes CDR1 SEHNR and CDR2 FQNEAQ (reference sequence). The CDR3 has 15 residues. The full variable domain, completed using reference TRBV7-9 and TRBJ2-7, is DTGVSQNPRHKITKRGQNVTFRCDPISEHNRLYWYRQTLGQGPEFLTYFQNEAQLEKSRLLSDRFSAERPKGSFSTLEIQRTEQGDSAMYLCASSLGWDRGYEQYFGPGTRLTVT.

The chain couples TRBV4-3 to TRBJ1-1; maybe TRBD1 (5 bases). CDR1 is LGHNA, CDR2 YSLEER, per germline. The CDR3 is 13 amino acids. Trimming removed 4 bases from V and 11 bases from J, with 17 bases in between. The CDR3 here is CASSPNGGMNAFF. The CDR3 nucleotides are TGCGCCAGCAGCCCGAACGGGGGGATGAATGCTTTCTTT.

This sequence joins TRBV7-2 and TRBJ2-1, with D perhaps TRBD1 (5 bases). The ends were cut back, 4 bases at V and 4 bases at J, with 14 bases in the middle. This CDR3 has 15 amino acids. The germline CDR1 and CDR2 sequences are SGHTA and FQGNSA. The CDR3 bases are TGTGCCAGCAGCTCAGGCGGACAACTTTACAATGAGCAGTTCTTC. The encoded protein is CASSSGGQLYNEQFF.

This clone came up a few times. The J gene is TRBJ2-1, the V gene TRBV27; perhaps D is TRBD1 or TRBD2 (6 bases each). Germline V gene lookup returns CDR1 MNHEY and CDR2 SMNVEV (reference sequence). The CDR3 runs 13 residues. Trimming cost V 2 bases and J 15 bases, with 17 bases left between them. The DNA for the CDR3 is TGTGCCAGCAGTTTAGGGTGGGGGGCCTCGAGGTTCTTC. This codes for CASSLGWGASRFF.

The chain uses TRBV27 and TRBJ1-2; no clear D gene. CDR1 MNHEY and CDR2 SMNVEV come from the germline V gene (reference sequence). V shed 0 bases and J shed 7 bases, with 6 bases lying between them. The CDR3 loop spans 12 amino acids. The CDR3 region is CASSLSGLGYTF. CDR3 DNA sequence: TGTGCCAGCAGTTTATCGGGTCTTGGCTACACCTTC.

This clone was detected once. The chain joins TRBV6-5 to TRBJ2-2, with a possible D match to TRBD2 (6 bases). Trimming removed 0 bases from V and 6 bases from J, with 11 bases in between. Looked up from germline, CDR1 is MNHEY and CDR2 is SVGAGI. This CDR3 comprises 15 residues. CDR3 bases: TGTGCCAGCAGTTACTCAGACGGGAGCGCCGGGGAGCTGTTTTTT. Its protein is CASSYSDGSAGELFF.

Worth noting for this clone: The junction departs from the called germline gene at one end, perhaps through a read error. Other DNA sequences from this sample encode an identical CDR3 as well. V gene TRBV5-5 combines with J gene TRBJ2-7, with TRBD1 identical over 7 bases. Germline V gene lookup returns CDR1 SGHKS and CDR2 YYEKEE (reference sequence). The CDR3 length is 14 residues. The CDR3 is CASSDRDLSYEQYF. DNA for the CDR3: TGTGCCAGCAGCGACAGGGACCTCTCCTACGAGCAGTACTTT. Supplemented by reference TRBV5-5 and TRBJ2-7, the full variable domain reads DAGVTQSPTHLIKTRGQQVTLRCSPISGHKSVSWYQQVLGQGPQFIFQYYEKEERGRGNFPDRFSARQFPNYSSELNVNALLLGDSALYLCASSDRDLSYEQYFGPGTRLTVT.

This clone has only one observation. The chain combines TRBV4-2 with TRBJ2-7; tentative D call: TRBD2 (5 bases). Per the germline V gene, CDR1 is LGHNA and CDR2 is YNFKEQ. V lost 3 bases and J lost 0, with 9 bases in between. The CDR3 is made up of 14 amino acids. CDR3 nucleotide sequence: TGTGCCAGCAGCCACCGACTACTCTCCTACGAGCAGTACTTC. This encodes CASSHRLLSYEQYF.

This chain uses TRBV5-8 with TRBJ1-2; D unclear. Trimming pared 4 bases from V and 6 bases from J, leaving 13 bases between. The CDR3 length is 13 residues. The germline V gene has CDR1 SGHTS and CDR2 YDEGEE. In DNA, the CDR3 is TGTGCCAGCAGCGGCACTCTCCGGGATGGCTACACCTTC. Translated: CASSGTLRDGYTF.

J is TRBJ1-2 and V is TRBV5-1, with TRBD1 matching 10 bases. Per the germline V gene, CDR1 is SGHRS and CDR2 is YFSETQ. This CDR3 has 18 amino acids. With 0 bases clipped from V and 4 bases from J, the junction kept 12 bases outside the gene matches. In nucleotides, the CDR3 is TGCGCCAGCAGCTTGGTCCCATCTACCGGGACAGGGGCCTATGGCTACACCTTC. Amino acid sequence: CASSLVPSTGTGAYGYTF.

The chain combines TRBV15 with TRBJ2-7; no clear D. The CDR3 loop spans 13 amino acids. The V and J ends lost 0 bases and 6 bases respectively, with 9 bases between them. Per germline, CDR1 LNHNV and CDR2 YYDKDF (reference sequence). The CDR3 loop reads CATSRDKVTEQYF. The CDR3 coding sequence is TGTGCCACCAGCAGAGATAAGGTTACCGAGCAGTACTTC. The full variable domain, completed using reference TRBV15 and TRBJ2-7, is DAMVIQNPRYQVTQFGKPVTLSCSQTLNHNVMYWYQQKSSQAPKLLFHYYDKDFNNEADTPDNFQSRRPNTSFCFLDIRSPGLGDTAMYLCATSRDKVTEQYFGPGTRLTVT.

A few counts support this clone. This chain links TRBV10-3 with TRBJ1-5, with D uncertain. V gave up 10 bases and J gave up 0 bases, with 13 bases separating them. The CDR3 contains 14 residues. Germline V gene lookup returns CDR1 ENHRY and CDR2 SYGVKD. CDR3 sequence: CATQRSDSNQPQHF. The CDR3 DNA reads TGTGCCACCCAAAGGAGCGATAGCAATCAGCCCCAGCATTTT.

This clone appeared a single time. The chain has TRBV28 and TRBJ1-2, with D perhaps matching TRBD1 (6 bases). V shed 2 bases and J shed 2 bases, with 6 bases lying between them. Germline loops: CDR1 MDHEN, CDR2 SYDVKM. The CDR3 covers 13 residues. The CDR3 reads CASSLTGNYGYTF. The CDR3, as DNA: TGTGCCAGCAGTTTAACAGGGAACTATGGCTACACCTTC.

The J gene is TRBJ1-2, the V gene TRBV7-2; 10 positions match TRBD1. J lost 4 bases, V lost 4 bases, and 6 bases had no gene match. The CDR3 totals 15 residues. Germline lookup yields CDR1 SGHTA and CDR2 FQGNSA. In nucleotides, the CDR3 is TGTGCCAGCAGCTACGGGACAGGGGCCCTCTATGGCTACACCTTC. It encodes CASSYGTGALYGYTF.

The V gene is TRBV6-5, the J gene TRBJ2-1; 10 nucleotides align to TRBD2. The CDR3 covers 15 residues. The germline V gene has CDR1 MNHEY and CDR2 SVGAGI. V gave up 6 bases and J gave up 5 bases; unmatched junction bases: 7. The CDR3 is CASSLLGLANNEQFF. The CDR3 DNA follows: TGTGCCAGCAGCCTATTGGGACTAGCGAACAATGAGCAGTTCTTC.

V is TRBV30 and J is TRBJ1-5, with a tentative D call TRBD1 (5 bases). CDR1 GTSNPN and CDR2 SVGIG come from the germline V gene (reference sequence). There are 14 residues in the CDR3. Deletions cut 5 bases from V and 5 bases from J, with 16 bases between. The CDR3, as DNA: TGTGCCTGGGGGGACCCCCAGTTTGATCAGCCCCAGCATTTT. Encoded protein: CAWGDPQFDQPQHF. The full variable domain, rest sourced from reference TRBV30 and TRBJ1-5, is SQTIHQWPATLVQPVGSPLSLECTVEGTSNPNLYWYRQAAGRGLQLLFYSVGIGQISSEVPQNLSASRPQDRQFILSSKKLLLSDSGFYLCAWGDPQFDQPQHFGDGTRLSIL.

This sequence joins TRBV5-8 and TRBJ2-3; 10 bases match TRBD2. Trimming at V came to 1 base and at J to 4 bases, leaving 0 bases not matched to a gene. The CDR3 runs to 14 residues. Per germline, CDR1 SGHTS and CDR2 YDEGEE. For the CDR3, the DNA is TGTGCCAGCAGCTTGACTAGCGGGGCAGATACGCAGTATTTT. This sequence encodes CASSLTSGADTQYF.

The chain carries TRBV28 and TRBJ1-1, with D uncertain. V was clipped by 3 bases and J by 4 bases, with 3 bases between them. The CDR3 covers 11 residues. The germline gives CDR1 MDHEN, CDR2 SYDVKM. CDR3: CASSFVTEAFF. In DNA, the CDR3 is TGTGCCAGCAGTTTTGTCACTGAAGCTTTCTTT.

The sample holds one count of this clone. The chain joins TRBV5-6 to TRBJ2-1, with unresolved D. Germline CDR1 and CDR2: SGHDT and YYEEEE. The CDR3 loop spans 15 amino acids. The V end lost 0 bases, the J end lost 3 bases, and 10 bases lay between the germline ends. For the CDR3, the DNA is TGTGCCAGCAGCTTGGCCCAGGAAAACTACAATGAGCAGTTCTTC. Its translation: CASSLAQENYNEQFF.

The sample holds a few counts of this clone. The CDR3 reads CASSPRDGTYEQYF. CDR3 bases: TGTGCCAGCTCACCAAGGGACGGGACCTACGAGCAGTACTTC. The J gene is TRBJ2-7, the V gene TRBV18; D is possibly TRBD1 or TRBD2 (5 bases each). Trimming shortened V by 2 bases and J by 2 bases, and 10 bases separated the two germline ends. Germline V gives CDR1 KGHSH, CDR2 LQKENI. The CDR3 loop spans 14 amino acids.